This TCR beta chain was obtained from a study of breast tumors, draining lymph nodes, adjacent tissues. Breast cancer patients provided tissue from their axillary draining lymph nodes. General study points: Tumors had less TCR diversity than lymph nodes, more than nontumor tissue. Findings are consistent with lymph node origin and intratumoral expansion of most tumor T cells. That most tumor T cells come from lymph nodes remained unproven. Luminal-like breast cancer showed significantly greater tumor-nontumor repertoire similarity than basal-like breast cancer did.

One entry per CDR3 protein, called by TCRdb with MiXCR from the multiplex PCR reads. Here the sample spans over 250,000 distinct CDR3 sequences, 30% being singletons. Trimming removed 3 bases at V and 3 bases at J, with 11 bases between. The CDR3 is 14 residues long. Of note for this clonotype: The antigen remains unidentified. Given a much more abundant clone one base away, this may be a read error.

The TCR sequence derives from a female donor with breast cancer. Some clones in this sample may be carry-over from other donors' samples. Material: axillary lymph node tissue. V gene TRBV12-3 or TRBV12-4 combines with J gene TRBJ2-5; D is possibly TRBD2 (6 bases). Written as DNA, the CDR3 is TGTGCCAGCAGTTTCGCGGCTAGCGAAGAGACCCAGTACTTC. It translates to CASSFAASEETQYF.